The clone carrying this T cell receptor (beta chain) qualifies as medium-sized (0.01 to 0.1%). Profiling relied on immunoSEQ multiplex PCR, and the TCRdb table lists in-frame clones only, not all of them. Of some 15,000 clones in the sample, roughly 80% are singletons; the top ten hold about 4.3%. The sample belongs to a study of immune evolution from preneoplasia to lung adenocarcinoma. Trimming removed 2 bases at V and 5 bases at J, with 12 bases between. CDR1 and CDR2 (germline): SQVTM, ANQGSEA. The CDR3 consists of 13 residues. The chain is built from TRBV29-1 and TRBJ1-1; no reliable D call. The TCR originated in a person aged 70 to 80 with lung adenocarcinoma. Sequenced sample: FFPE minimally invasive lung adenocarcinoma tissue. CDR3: CSVEPLGRTEAFF. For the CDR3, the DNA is TGCAGCGTTGAACCGTTGGGAAGGACTGAAGCTTTCTTT.